This T cell receptor beta chain came from a study of blood T cell repertoires in COVID-19. Study-level background: T cells, B-cell-depleted T cells, or PBMCs supplied cDNA or gDNA.

This clone came up a few times. Germline-derived CDR1 and CDR2 are SGHAT and FQDESV (reference sequence). CDR3 length: 16 residues. V dropped 5 bases and J dropped 7; count of bases not matched to a gene: 11. Cohorts were determined from participant-reported clinical history. Sequenced by immunoSEQ multiplex PCR; TCRdb stores in-frame clones only, minus some. The sample carries under 300,000 clones, around 81% recorded once. The clonotype comes from a man in his fifties who had recovered from COVID-19. Sequencing used PBMCs or T cells enriched from blood (not recorded which). This chain joins TRBV11-1 and TRBJ2-1; the match to TRBD2 covers 10 bases. The CDR3 DNA sequence: TGTGCCAGCAGCCTATCTAGCGGGGGTCGTGTAAATGAGCAGTTCTTC. Its translation is CASSLSSGGRVNEQFF. Supplemented by reference TRBV11-1 and TRBJ2-1, the full variable domain reads EAEVAQSPRYKITEKSQAVAFWCDPISGHATLYWYRQILGQGPELLVQFQDESVVDDSQLPKDRFSAERLKGVDSTLKIQPAELGDSAMYLCASSLSSGGRVNEQFFGPGTRLTVL.